The clone carrying this T cell receptor beta chain was seen repeatedly, ten times or more. Antigen: not known. The TCR beta CDR3 regions underwent amplification using RNA transcripts as the source. The HTBI primer set drove a first-round RT-PCR of the TCR CDR3. TCRdb used MiXCR to reprocess the multiplex PCR reads, holding one entry per CDR3 protein. Of 610,000 or so distinct CDR3 sequences in the sample, around 42% were seen once. There are 15 residues in the CDR3. In germline, CDR1 is MNHEY, CDR2 SVGAGI. V lost 3 bases and J lost 10, with 16 bases in between. The sample is drawn from a study of T cells in Graves' hyperthyroidism and ophthalmopathy. Whole-study results and caveats: Clonotypes that were expanded in thyroid above 0.001 mostly appeared in blood too.

The sequenced sample consisted of peripheral blood or thyroid tissue (not recorded which). This TCR was sampled from a woman aged 18-30 years with Graves' hyperthyroidism. This chain uses TRBV6-5 with TRBJ1-6; TRBD1 is a possible D gene (5 bases). CDR3 in DNA: TGTGCCAGCAGTTATGAGCAGGGCATGATGTCACCCCTCCACTTT. Translating it yields CASSYEQGMMSPLHF.